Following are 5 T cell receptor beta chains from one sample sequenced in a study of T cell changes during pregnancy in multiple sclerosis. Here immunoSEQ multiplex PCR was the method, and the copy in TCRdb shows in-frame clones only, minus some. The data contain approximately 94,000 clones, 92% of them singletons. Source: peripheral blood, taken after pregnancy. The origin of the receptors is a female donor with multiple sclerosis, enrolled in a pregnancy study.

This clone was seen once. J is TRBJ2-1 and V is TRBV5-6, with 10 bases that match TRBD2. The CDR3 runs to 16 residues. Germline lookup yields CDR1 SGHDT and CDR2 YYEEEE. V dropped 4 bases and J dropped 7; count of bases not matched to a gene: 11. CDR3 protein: CASSTTGTSALNEQFF. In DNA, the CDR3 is TGTGCCAGCAGCACAACCGGGACTAGCGCTCTAAATGAGCAGTTCTTC.

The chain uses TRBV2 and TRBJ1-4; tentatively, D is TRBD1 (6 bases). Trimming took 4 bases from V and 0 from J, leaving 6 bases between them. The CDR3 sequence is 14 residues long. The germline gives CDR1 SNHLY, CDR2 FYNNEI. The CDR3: CASSGQATNEKLFF. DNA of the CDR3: TGTGCCAGCAGTGGACAGGCAACTAATGAAAAACTGTTTTTT.

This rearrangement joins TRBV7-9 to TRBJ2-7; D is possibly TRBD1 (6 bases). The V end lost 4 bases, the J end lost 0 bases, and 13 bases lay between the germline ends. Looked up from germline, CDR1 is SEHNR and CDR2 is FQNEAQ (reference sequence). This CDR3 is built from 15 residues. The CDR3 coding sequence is TGTGCCAGCAGCTCGACCCGGGACACCTCCTACGAGCAGTACTTC. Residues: CASSSTRDTSYEQYF.

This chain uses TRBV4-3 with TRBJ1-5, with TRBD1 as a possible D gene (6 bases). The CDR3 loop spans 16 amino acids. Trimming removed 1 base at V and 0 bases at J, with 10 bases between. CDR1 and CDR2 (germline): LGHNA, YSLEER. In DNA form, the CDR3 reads TGCGCCAGCAGCCAAGGGGGGCCAGGTAGCAATCAGCCCCAGCATTTT. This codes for CASSQGGPGSNQPQHF.

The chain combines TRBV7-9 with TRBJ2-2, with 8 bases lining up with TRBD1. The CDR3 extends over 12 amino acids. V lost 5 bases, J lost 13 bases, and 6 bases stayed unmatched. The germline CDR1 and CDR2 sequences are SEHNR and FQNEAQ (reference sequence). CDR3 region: CASSARQGWLFF. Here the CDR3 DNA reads TGTGCCAGCAGCGCCAGACAGGGGTGGCTGTTTTTT. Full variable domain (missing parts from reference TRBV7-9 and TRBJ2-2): DTGVSQNPRHKITKRGQNVTFRCDPISEHNRLYWYRQTLGQGPEFLTYFQNEAQLEKSRLLSDRFSAERPKGSFSTLEIQRTEQGDSAMYLCASSARQGWLFFGEGSRLTVL.